This T cell receptor beta chain is from a study of PD-1 blockade in mismatch repair-deficient tumors. Study outcomes and limitations: After pembrolizumab, tumor-resident clones rose rapidly, then generally contracted before radiologic responses.

Trimming removed 6 bases at V and 5 bases at J, with 7 bases between. This CDR3 region has 11 residues. The V gene's germline CDR1 is SNHLY and CDR2 FYNNEI. As regards this clone: Its specificity is not known.

Profiled with immunoSEQ multiplex PCR; TCRdb holds only in-frame clones, not every one. The sample lists 20,000 to 25,000 clones, roughly 81% seen once, with roughly 18% in the top ten. The rearrangement uses TRBV2 and TRBJ2-5; D is ambiguous. This clonotype was obtained from an adult with mismatch repair-deficient cancer. This specimen consisted of peripheral blood, obtained 2 weeks after starting pembrolizumab. The CDR3 sequence: CASRRAETQYF. The CDR3 DNA reads TGTGCCAGCAGGCGAGCCGAGACCCAGTACTTC.